A single sample is the source of the 14 T cell receptor beta chains below, sequenced in a study of blood T cell repertoires in COVID-19. Clones were read by immunoSEQ multiplex PCR, and TCRdb kept only the in-frame ones, dropping some. This table has approximately 280,000 clones, around nine tenths appearing once. The specimen sequenced was PBMCs or T cells enriched from blood (not recorded which). The source of these receptors is a woman aged 18-29 years who had recovered from COVID-19.

The chain links TRBV7-3 to TRBJ1-1, with 8 bases identical to TRBD1. This CDR3 has 13 residues. Germline CDR1 is SGHTA and CDR2 is FQGTGA. V was clipped by 5 bases and J by 6 bases; unmatched bases: 5. The CDR3 region is CASSPQGAAEAFF. The CDR3 DNA sequence: TGTGCCAGCAGCCCGCAGGGGGCGGCTGAAGCTTTCTTT.

This clone has just a few counts. The gene calls are TRBV28 and TRBJ1-4; D uncertain. V dropped 5 bases and J dropped 4 bases, with 5 bases sitting between them. Germline values: CDR1 MDHEN, CDR2 SYDVKM. This CDR3 has 12 amino acids. Here the CDR3 reads CASSPFNEKLFF. CDR3 DNA: TGTGCCAGCAGTCCCTTTAATGAAAAACTGTTTTTT.

The rearrangement uses TRBV27 and TRBJ1-2, with 8 bases that match TRBD1. Germline CDR1 reads MNHEY; CDR2 reads SMNVEV (reference sequence). CDR3 length: 13 amino acids. J was trimmed by 2 bases and V by 6 bases; bases with no gene match: 2. The CDR3 loop is CASRPGGNYGYTF. Here the CDR3 DNA reads TGTGCCAGCAGACCAGGGGGCAACTATGGCTACACCTTC.

This clone was seen more than once but under ten times. This chain joins TRBV6-2 or TRBV6-3 and TRBJ1-1; D gene ambiguous. V lost 2 bases and J lost 7, with 8 bases in between. This CDR3 is built from 12 residues. Per germline, CDR1 MNHEY and CDR2 SVGEGT. The CDR3 region is CASSYPVFEAFF. The CDR3 DNA sequence: TGTGCCAGCAGTTACCCCGTTTTTGAAGCTTTCTTT.

This chain joins TRBV15 and TRBJ2-1, with TRBD2 matching 12 bases. CDR3 length: 16 residues. V trimming: 1 base; J trimming: 8 bases; junction bases outside the gene matches: 6. The germline gives CDR1 LNHNV, CDR2 YYDKDF (reference sequence). The CDR3 reads CATSRGGLAGTHEQFF. CDR3 bases: TGTGCCACCAGCAGAGGGGGACTAGCGGGCACCCATGAGCAGTTCTTC.

The chain uses TRBV7-9 and TRBJ2-7; 8 bases fit TRBD2. V shed 5 bases, J shed 2 bases, and the junction held 11 bases outside the gene matches. CDR1 SEHNR and CDR2 FQNEAQ come from the germline V gene (reference sequence). There are 16 residues in the CDR3. CDR3 loop: CASSPGPTSGTYEQYF. CDR3 bases: TGTGCCAGCAGCCCCGGACCCACTAGCGGAACCTACGAGCAGTACTTC.

The rearrangement uses TRBV28 and TRBJ1-6; D gene uncertain. CDR3 size: 17 residues. The V and J ends lost 8 bases and 8 bases respectively, with 25 bases between them. Germline CDR1 and CDR2: MDHEN and SYDVKM. CDR3 region: CASSSRGIIGVDSPLHF. The DNA of the CDR3 is TGTGCCAGCTCCTCCCGGGGAATTATTGGGGTCGATTCACCCCTCCACTTT.

The genes are TRBV30 and TRBJ1-4; TRBD1 matches at 10 bases. There are 13 residues in the CDR3. Germline assignment: CDR1 GTSNPN and CDR2 SVGIG (reference sequence). The trim removed 7 bases at V and 6 bases at J, leaving 5 bases unmatched. In nucleotides, the CDR3 is TGTGCCTCTACCGGGACAGGGGATGAAAAACTGTTTTTT. Translation: CASTGTGDEKLFF.

The chain couples TRBV7-9 to TRBJ1-1, with 10 bases lining up with TRBD1. This CDR3 is built from 15 residues. From germline, CDR1 is SEHNR and CDR2 FQNEAQ (reference sequence). Germline trimming cut 5 bases from V and 5 bases from J; bases unmatched to any gene: 8. The DNA of the CDR3 is TGTGCCAGCAGCCTCTGGACAGGGGGTGAGACTGAAGCTTTCTTT. This translates into CASSLWTGGETEAFF.

The chain carries TRBV11-3 and TRBJ1-6; 8 bases are a match to TRBD1. Germline V CDR1 and CDR2: SGHNT, YENEEA. CDR3 length: 18 residues. The trim removed 6 bases at V and 4 bases at J, leaving 14 bases unmatched. CDR3 region: CASRSNRTGPIYNSPLHF. The CDR3 nucleotides read TGTGCCAGCAGGTCAAATCGGACAGGGCCTATTTATAATTCACCCCTCCACTTT.

V is TRBV7-8 and J is TRBJ2-3, with 9 bases identical to TRBD2. CDR1 and CDR2 (germline): SGHVS, FQNEAQ. The CDR3 spans 16 residues. Losses at the gene ends were 1 base for V and 1 base for J; bases not matched to a gene: 3. CDR3 DNA: TGTGCCAGCAGCTTAGATATAGCGGGAGGCACAGATACGCAGTATTTT. Protein: CASSLDIAGGTDTQYF.

The chain joins TRBV13 to TRBJ2-7, with a weak D call TRBD2 (6 bases). The CDR3 runs 14 residues. V gave up 4 bases and J gave up 4 bases, with 14 bases separating them. Germline V lookup: CDR1 PRHDT, CDR2 FYEKMQ (reference sequence). DNA for the CDR3: TGTGCCAGCAGCTCCTGGAGGGCCCAATACGAGCAGTACTTC. Protein: CASSSWRAQYEQYF.

The rearrangement links TRBV19 to TRBJ1-3; no definite D call. This CDR3 region has 16 residues. Germline V gene sequence: CDR1 LNHDA, CDR2 SQIVND (reference sequence). V lost 5 bases and J lost 0, with 14 bases in between. The CDR3 loop reads CASSGRGPLSGNTIYF. The CDR3 bases are TGTGCCAGTAGTGGCAGAGGGCCCCTCTCTGGAAACACCATATATTTT. Full variable domain (outside the CDR3, taken from reference TRBV19 and TRBJ1-3): DGGITQSPKYLFRKEGQNVTLSCEQNLNHDAMYWYRQDPGQGLRLIYYSQIVNDFQKGDIAEGYSVSREKKESFPLTVTSAQKNPTAFYLCASSGRGPLSGNTIYFGEGSWLTVV.

The V call is TRBV5-1, the J call TRBJ1-4, with 7 bases matching TRBD1. The CDR3 runs 15 residues. Germline V gene sequence: CDR1 SGHRS, CDR2 YFSETQ. The junction had 9 bases not matched to a gene; V was cut back by 6 bases and J by 4 bases. Written as DNA, the CDR3 is TGCGCCAGCAAATTCCAGGGGGGAGTTAATGAAAAACTGTTTTTT. Protein product: CASKFQGGVNEKLFF.